The clone carrying this TCR beta chain was picked up a small number of times. What it binds is not known. The CDR3 length is 16 residues. CDR1 and CDR2 from the germline V gene are SEHNR and FQNEAQ (reference sequence). Trimming took 3 bases from V and 0 from J; bases not matched to a gene: 4. The sample is drawn from a study of T-cell memory formation after mild COVID-19. Whole-study results and caveats: For second-wave clones that peaked at day 37, SARS-CoV-2 specificity went unverified.

TCRdb reprocessed the 5' RACE reads via MiXCR and lists one record per CDR3 protein. In the table there are roughly 450,000 distinct CDR3 sequences, 18% of which are singletons. The V gene is TRBV7-9, the J gene TRBJ2-3; 9 positions agree with TRBD2. The TCR was taken from an adult woman who had mild COVID-19 (a few samples of this study predate the infection). Cell type and time point are not known. The sequencing sample was made of PBMCs or a T cell subset sorted from them (not recorded which). Written as DNA, the CDR3 is TGTGCCAGCAGCTTTTCAGCGGGAGGAAGCACAGATACGCAGTATTTT. Translation gives CASSFSAGGSTDTQYF. The full variable domain, rest sourced from reference TRBV7-9 and TRBJ2-3, is DTGVSQNPRHKITKRGQNVTFRCDPISEHNRLYWYRQTLGQGPEFLTYFQNEAQLEKSRLLSDRFSAERPKGSFSTLEIQRTEQGDSAMYLCASSFSAGGSTDTQYFGPGTRLTVL.